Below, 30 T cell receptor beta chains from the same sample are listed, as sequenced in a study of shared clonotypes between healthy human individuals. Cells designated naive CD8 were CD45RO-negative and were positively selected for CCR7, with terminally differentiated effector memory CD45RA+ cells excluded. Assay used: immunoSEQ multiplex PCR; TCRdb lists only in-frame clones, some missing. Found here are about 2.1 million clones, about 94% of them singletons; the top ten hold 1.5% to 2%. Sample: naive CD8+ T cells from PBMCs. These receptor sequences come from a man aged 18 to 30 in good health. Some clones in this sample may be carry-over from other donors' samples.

The CDR3, as DNA: TGTGCCAGCAGTGGTCGGGTAGGGGACTACGAGCAGTACTTC. Protein sequence: CASSGRVGDYEQYF. The rearrangement links TRBV6-1 to TRBJ2-7; possible D gene TRBD1, 5 bases. The CDR3 totals 14 residues. V shed 4 bases and J shed 3 bases, with 13 bases lying between them. Germline CDR1 is MNHNS and CDR2 is SASEGT.

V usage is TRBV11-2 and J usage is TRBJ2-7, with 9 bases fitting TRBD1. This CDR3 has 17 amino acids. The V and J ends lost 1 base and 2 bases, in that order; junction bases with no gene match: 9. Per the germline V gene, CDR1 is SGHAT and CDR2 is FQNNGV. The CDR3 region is CASSLGPPDRGAYEQYF. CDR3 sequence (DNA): TGTGCCAGCAGCTTAGGCCCCCCGGACAGGGGAGCCTACGAGCAGTACTTC.

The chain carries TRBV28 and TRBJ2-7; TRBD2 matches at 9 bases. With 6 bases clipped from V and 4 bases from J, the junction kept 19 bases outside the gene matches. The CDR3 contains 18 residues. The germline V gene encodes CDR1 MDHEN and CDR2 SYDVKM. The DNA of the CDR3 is TGTGCCAGCAGACCCGGGACAGCTTTTAGCGGGAGCGAGTACGAGCAGTACTTC. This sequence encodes CASRPGTAFSGSEYEQYF.

The CDR3 is CASSEGLASAYEQYF. The CDR3 nucleotides are TGTGCCAGCAGTGAAGGACTAGCATCCGCCTACGAGCAGTACTTC. The chain is built from TRBV6-1 and TRBJ2-7; 7 nucleotides line up with TRBD2. The CDR3 totals 15 residues. Trimming at V came to 1 base and at J to 2 bases, leaving 5 bases not matched to a gene. Looked up from germline, CDR1 is MNHNS and CDR2 is SASEGT.

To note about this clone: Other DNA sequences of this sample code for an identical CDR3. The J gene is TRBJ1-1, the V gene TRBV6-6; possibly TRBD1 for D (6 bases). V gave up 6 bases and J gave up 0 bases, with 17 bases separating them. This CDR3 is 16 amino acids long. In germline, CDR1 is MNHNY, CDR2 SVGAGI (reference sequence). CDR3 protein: CASSPLLGGMNTEAFF. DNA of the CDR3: TGTGCCAGCAGCCCTCTGCTCGGGGGCATGAACACTGAAGCTTTCTTT.

For the CDR3, the DNA is TGTGCCAGCAGCTCGGGGGGGCGGTTCTACGAGCAGTACTTC. Translating gives CASSSGGRFYEQYF. V gene TRBV7-9 combines with J gene TRBJ2-7; 8 positions agree with TRBD2. The CDR3 extends over 14 amino acids. V gave up 4 bases and J gave up 3 bases; unmatched junction bases: 5. CDR1 SEHNR and CDR2 FQNEAQ come from the germline V gene (reference sequence).

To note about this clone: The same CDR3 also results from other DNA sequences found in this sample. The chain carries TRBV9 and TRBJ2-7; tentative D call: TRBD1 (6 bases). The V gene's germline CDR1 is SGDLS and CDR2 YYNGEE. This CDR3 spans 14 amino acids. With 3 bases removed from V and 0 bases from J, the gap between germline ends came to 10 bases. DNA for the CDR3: TGTGCCAGCAGCGCCGGACAGAGCTCCTACGAGCAGTACTTC. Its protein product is CASSAGQSSYEQYF.

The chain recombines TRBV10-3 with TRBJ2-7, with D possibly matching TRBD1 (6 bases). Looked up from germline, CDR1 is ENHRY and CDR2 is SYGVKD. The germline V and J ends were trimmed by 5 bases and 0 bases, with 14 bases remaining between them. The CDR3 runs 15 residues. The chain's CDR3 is CAISHDRTPSYEQYF. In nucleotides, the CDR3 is TGTGCCATCAGTCACGACAGGACGCCCTCCTACGAGCAGTACTTC.

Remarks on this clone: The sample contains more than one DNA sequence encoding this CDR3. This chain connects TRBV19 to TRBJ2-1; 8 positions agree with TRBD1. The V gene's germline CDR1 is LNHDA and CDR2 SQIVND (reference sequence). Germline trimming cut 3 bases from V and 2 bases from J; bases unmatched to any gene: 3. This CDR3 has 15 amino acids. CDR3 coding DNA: TGTGCCAGTAGTATCTCAGGGGGCGCCTACAATGAGCAGTTCTTC. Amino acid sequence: CASSISGGAYNEQFF.

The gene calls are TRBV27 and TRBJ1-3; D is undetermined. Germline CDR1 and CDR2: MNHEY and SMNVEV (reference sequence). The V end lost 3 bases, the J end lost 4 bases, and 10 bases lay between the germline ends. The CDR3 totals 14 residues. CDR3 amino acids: CASSFAGGGNTIYF. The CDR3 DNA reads TGTGCCAGCAGTTTCGCCGGTGGGGGAAACACCATATATTTT.

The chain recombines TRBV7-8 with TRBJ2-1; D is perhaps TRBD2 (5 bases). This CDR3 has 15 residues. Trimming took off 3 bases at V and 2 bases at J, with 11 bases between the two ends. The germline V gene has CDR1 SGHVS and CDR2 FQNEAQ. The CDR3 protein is CASSLSDGTYNEQFF. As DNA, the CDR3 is TGTGCCAGCAGCTTGTCGGACGGGACCTACAATGAGCAGTTCTTC.

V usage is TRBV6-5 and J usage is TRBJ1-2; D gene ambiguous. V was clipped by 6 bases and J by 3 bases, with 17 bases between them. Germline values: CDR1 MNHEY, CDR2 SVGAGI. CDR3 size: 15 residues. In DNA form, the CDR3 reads TGTGCCAGCAGCCACGGATTGGAGGCGGACTATGGCTACACCTTC. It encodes CASSHGLEADYGYTF.

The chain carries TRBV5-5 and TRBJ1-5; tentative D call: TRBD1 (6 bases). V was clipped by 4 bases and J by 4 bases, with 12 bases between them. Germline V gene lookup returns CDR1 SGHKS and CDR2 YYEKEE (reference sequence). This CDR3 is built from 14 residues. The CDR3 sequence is CASSTGQPNQPQHF. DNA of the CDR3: TGTGCCAGCAGCACAGGACAGCCTAATCAGCCCCAGCATTTT.

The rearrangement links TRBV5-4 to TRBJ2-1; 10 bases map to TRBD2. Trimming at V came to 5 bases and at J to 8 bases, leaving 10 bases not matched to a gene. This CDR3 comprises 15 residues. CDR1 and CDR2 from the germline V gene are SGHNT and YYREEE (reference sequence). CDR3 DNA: TGTGCCAGCAGACCCGGGACTAGCGCGATCCATGAGCAGTTCTTC. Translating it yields CASRPGTSAIHEQFF.

The CDR3 loop is CASSQVEGASYEQYF. DNA of the CDR3: TGCGCCAGCAGCCAAGTGGAGGGGGCTTCCTACGAGCAGTACTTC. This chain uses TRBV4-1 with TRBJ2-7, with D possibly being TRBD1 (7 bases). The V end was cut by 1 base, the J end by 1 base, with 11 bases between. This CDR3 spans 15 amino acids. Germline loops: CDR1 MGHRA, CDR2 YSYEKL.

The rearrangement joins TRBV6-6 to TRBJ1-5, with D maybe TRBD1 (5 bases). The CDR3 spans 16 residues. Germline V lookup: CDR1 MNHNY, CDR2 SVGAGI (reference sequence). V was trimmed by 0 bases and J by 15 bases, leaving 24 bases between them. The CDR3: CASSYSERDRLNLGHF. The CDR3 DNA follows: TGTGCCAGCAGTTACTCGGAGCGGGACCGTCTTAATCTAGGGCATTTT.

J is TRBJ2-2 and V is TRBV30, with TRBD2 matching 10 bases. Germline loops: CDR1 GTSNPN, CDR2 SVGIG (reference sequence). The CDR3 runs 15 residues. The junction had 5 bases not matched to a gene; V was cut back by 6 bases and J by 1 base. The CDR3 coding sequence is TGTGCCTGTCGCCAGCGGGAGGGGAACACCGGGGAGCTGTTTTTT. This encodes CACRQREGNTGELFF.

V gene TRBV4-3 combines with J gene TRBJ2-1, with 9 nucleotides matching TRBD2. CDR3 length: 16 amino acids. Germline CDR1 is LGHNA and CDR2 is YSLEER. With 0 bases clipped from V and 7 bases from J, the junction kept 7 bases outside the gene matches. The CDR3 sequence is CASSQDGGRALNEQFF. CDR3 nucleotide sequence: TGCGCCAGCAGCCAAGACGGCGGGAGGGCCTTGAATGAGCAGTTCTTC.

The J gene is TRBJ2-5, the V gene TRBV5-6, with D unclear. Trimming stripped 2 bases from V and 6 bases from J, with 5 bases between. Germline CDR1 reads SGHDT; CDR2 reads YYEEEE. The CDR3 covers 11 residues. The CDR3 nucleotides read TGTGCCAGCAGCTTACAACAGACCCAGTACTTC. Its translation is CASSLQQTQYF.

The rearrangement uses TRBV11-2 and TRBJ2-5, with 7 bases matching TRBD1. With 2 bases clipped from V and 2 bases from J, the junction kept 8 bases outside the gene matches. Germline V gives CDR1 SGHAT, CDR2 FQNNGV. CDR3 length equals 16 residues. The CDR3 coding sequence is TGTGCCAGCAGCTTATCCGGGACAGCTTATCAAGAGACCCAGTACTTC. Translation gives CASSLSGTAYQETQYF.

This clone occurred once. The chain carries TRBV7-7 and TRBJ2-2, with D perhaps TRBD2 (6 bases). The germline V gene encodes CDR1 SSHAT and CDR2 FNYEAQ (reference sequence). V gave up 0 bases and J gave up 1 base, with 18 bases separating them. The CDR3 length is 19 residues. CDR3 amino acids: CASSLALRGKAMNTGELFF. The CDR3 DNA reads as TGTGCCAGCAGCTTAGCGCTTCGGGGGAAGGCCATGAACACCGGGGAGCTGTTTTTT.

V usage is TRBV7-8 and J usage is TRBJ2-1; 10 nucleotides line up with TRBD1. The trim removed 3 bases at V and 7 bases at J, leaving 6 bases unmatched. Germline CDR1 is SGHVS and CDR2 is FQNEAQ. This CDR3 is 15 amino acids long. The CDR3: CASSLRQGALNEQFF. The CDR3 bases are TGTGCCAGCAGCTTGAGACAGGGGGCTCTTAATGAGCAGTTCTTC.

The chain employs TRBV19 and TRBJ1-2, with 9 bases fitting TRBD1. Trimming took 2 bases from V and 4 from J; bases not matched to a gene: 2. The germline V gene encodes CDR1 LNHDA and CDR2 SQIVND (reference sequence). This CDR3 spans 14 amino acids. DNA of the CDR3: TGTGCCAGTAGTATAACAGGGGGCCGCTATGGCTACACCTTC. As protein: CASSITGGRYGYTF.

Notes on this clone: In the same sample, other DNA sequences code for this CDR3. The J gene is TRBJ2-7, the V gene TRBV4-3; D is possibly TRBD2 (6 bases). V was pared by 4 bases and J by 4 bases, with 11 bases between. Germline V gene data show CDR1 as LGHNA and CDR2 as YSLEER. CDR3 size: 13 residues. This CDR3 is CASSPPGGYEQYF. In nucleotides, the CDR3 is TGCGCCAGCAGCCCCCCTGGGGGGTACGAGCAGTACTTC.

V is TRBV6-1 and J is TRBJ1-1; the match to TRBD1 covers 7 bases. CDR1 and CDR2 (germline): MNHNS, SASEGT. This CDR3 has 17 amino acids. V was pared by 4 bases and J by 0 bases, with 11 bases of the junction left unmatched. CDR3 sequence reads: CASSVSGTEAMNTEAFF. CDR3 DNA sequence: TGTGCCAGCAGTGTCTCCGGGACAGAAGCGATGAACACTGAAGCTTTCTTT.

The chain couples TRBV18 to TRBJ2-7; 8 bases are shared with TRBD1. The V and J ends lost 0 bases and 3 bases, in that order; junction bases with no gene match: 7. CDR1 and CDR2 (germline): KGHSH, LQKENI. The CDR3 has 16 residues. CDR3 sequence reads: CASSPPRAGGLYEQYF. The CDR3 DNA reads TGTGCCAGCTCACCACCGAGGGCAGGGGGCCTCTACGAGCAGTACTTC.

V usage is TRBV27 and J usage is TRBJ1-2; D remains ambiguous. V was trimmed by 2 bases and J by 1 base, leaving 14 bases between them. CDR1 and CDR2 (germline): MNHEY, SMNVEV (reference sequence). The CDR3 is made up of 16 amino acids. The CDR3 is CASSLRLGNLNYGYTF. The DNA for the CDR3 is TGTGCCAGCAGTTTAAGGTTGGGCAATCTTAACTATGGCTACACCTTC.

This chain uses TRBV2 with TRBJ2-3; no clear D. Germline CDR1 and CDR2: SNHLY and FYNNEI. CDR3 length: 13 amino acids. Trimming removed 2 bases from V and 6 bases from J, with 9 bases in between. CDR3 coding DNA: TGTGCCAGCAGTGAACAGAGGAAGGATACGCAGTATTTT. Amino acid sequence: CASSEQRKDTQYF.

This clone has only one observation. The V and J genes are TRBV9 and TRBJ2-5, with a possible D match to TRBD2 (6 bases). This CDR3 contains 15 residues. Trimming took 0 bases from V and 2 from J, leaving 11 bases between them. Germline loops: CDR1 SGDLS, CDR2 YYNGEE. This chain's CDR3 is CASSVVGTAQETQYF. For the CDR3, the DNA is TGTGCCAGCAGCGTAGTAGGGACTGCACAAGAGACCCAGTACTTC.

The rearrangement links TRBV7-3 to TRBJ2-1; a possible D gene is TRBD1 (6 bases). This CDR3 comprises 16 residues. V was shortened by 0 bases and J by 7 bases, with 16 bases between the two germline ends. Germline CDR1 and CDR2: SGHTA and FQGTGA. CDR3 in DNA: TGTGCCAGCAGCTTAACGAGACAGGAGATAGAGAATGAGCAGTTCTTC. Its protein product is CASSLTRQEIENEQFF.